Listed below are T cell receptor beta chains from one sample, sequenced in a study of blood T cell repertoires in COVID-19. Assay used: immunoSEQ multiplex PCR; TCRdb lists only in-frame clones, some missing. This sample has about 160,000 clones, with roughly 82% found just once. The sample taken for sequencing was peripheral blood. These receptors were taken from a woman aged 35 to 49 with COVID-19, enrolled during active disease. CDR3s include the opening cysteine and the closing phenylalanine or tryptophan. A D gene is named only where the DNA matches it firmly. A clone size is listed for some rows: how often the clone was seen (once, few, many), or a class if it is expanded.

cdr3_aa: CASSQEGRDNEQFF; cdr3_nt: TGTGCCAGCAGCCAAGAGGGCAGAGACAATGAGCAGTTCTTC; d_call: .; j_call: TRBJ2-1; clone_size: .; v_call: TRBV3-1/TRBV3-2
cdr3_aa: CASSPGQSIMNTEAFF; cdr3_nt: TGTGCCAGCAGCCCGGGACAGTCCATAATGAACACTGAAGCTTTCTTT; d_call: TRBD1; j_call: TRBJ1-1; clone_size: .; v_call: TRBV16
cdr3_aa: CASIGQGGIDEQFF; cdr3_nt: TGTGCCAGCATAGGACAGGGAGGTATCGATGAGCAGTTCTTC; d_call: TRBD1; j_call: TRBJ2-1; clone_size: .; v_call: TRBV2
cdr3_aa: CASSLQGTMNTEAFF; cdr3_nt: TGTGCCAGCAGCCTCCAGGGCACTATGAACACTGAAGCTTTCTTT; d_call: .; j_call: TRBJ1-1; clone_size: .; v_call: TRBV7-2
cdr3_aa: CASRKPGLAGLAQYF; cdr3_nt: TGTGCCAGCAGAAAACCGGGACTAGCGGGTTTGGCCCAGTACTTC; d_call: TRBD2; j_call: TRBJ2-5; clone_size: .; v_call: TRBV7-2
cdr3_aa: CATSRDAGTINNEQFF; cdr3_nt: TGTGCCACCAGCAGAGATGCCGGGACAATTAACAATGAGCAGTTCTTC; d_call: .; j_call: TRBJ2-1; clone_size: .; v_call: TRBV15
cdr3_aa: CASSPEGRGDLGTEAFF; cdr3_nt: TGTGCCAGCAGCCCTGAGGGCAGGGGGGATCTGGGCACTGAAGCTTTCTTT; d_call: TRBD1; j_call: TRBJ1-1; clone_size: many; v_call: TRBV9
cdr3_aa: CASLTGVHEQYF; cdr3_nt: TGTGCCAGCTTAACAGGGGTTCACGAGCAGTACTTC; d_call: TRBD1; j_call: TRBJ2-7; clone_size: .; v_call: TRBV28
cdr3_aa: CASRTGSGWDTQYF; cdr3_nt: TGCGCCAGCAGAACAGGGAGCGGTTGGGATACGCAGTATTTT; d_call: .; j_call: TRBJ2-3; clone_size: .; v_call: TRBV5-1
cdr3_aa: CASSVDRGAQETQYF; cdr3_nt: TGTGCCAGCAGTGTAGATAGAGGAGCTCAAGAGACCCAGTACTTC; d_call: .; j_call: TRBJ2-5; clone_size: .; v_call: TRBV2
cdr3_aa: CASSTGTENEKLFF; cdr3_nt: TGTGCCAGCAGTACCGGGACAGAGAATGAAAAACTGTTTTTT; d_call: .; j_call: TRBJ1-4; clone_size: .; v_call: TRBV21-1
cdr3_aa: CAISGRERGGPDTQYF; cdr3_nt: TGTGCCATCAGTGGTCGTGAGCGGGGTGGTCCAGATACGCAGTATTTT; d_call: TRBD2; j_call: TRBJ2-3; clone_size: .; v_call: TRBV10-3
cdr3_aa: CASSYSGRAIEQFF; cdr3_nt: TGTGCCAGCAGCTATAGCGGGAGGGCCATTGAGCAGTTCTTC; d_call: TRBD2; j_call: TRBJ2-1; clone_size: .; v_call: TRBV7-9
cdr3_aa: CSARDPRGAFF; cdr3_nt: TGCAGTGCTAGAGATCCCAGGGGGGCTTTCTTT; d_call: TRBD1; j_call: TRBJ1-1; clone_size: .; v_call: TRBV20-1
cdr3_aa: CASRTGMTNLGQPQHF; cdr3_nt: TGCGCCAGCAGGACAGGGATGACCAATCTCGGTCAGCCCCAGCATTTT; d_call: TRBD1; j_call: TRBJ1-5; clone_size: .; v_call: TRBV23-1
cdr3_aa: CATSRGATGRVGQPQHF; cdr3_nt: TGTGCCACCAGCAGAGGTGCGACAGGTCGGGTCGGTCAGCCCCAGCATTTT; d_call: .; j_call: TRBJ1-5; clone_size: few; v_call: TRBV15
cdr3_aa: CASSPPGQAYNEQFF; cdr3_nt: TGTGCCAGCTCACCCCCGGGACAGGCCTACAATGAGCAGTTCTTC; d_call: TRBD1; j_call: TRBJ2-1; clone_size: .; v_call: TRBV18
cdr3_aa: CASSDSIRGRGNIQYF; cdr3_nt: TGTGCCAGCAGCGACTCGATCAGGGGGCGGGGAAACATTCAGTACTTC; d_call: TRBD1; j_call: TRBJ2-4; clone_size: .; v_call: TRBV9
cdr3_aa: CASSTGADYGYTF; cdr3_nt: TGCGCCAGCAGCACTGGAGCGGACTATGGCTACACCTTC; d_call: .; j_call: TRBJ1-2; clone_size: .; v_call: TRBV5-1
cdr3_aa: CASSFTGTGELFF; cdr3_nt: TGTGCCAGCAGCTTTACAGGGACCGGGGAGCTGTTTTTT; d_call: .; j_call: TRBJ2-2; clone_size: .; v_call: TRBV7-2
cdr3_aa: CAWSDRLGNSPLHF; cdr3_nt: TGTGCCTGGAGTGACAGGTTGGGTAATTCACCCCTCCACTTT; d_call: .; j_call: TRBJ1-6; clone_size: .; v_call: TRBV30
cdr3_aa: CATSTSYRTEGGLFF; cdr3_nt: TGTGCCACCAGCACCAGTTACCGGACCGAGGGAGGGCTGTTTTTT; d_call: .; j_call: TRBJ2-2; clone_size: .; v_call: TRBV15
cdr3_aa: CASSLYLEADTQYF; cdr3_nt: TGTGCCAGCAGCTTGTACCTGGAGGCGGATACGCAGTATTTT; d_call: .; j_call: TRBJ2-3; clone_size: once; v_call: TRBV5-4
cdr3_aa: CASIGGGNNEQFF; cdr3_nt: TGTGCCAGCATCGGGGGTGGGAACAATGAGCAGTTCTTC; d_call: .; j_call: TRBJ2-1; clone_size: few; v_call: TRBV5-5